This T cell receptor (beta chain) originates from a study of blood T cell repertoires in COVID-19. Libraries were prepared by immunoSEQ multiplex PCR; TCRdb keeps only in-frame clonotypes and omits some of them. The sample lists about 4,900 clones, approximately 91% occurring once. Sequenced: peripheral blood. The receptor's source is a human donor in a cohort sampled during active COVID-19.

DNA for the CDR3: TGTGCCAGCATCTCGAGGGCTGGTAGCTCCTACGAGCAGTACTTC. Encoded protein: CASISRAGSSYEQYF. The V gene is TRBV7-9, the J gene TRBJ2-7; TRBD2 is a possible D gene (5 bases). The CDR3 totals 15 residues. Germline V gene sequence: CDR1 SEHNR, CDR2 FQNEAQ (reference sequence). V dropped 7 bases and J dropped 0 bases, with 16 bases sitting between them. The full variable domain, rest sourced from reference TRBV7-9 and TRBJ2-7, is DTGVSQNPRHKITKRGQNVTFRCDPISEHNRLYWYRQTLGQGPEFLTYFQNEAQLEKSRLLSDRFSAERPKGSFSTLEIQRTEQGDSAMYLCASISRAGSSYEQYFGPGTRLTVT.